The entry below describes one TCR beta chain. Authors' data handling: Reference gene primer amplification yielded estimated nucleated cell counts. Only in-frame clones appear in the TCRdb table, and some are missing; sequencing was by immunoSEQ multiplex PCR. V, J and clone size were drawn from that table, and D and trimming were deduced from the DNA. The table shows 50,000 or so clones, with around 80% occurring only once. The data are from a study of blood T cell repertoires in COVID-19. Across the study: Samples taken during acute and convalescent COVID-19 were collected in the United States, Italy and Spain. PBMCs, B-cell-depleted T cells, or T cells were the source of the cDNA or gDNA that made up the material.

In germline, CDR1 is MNHEY, CDR2 SVGAGI. This CDR3 is 13 amino acids long. Trimming removed 6 bases from V and 6 bases from J; junction bases left unmatched: 5. The specimen sequenced was peripheral blood. The V and J genes are TRBV6-5 and TRBJ2-1, with TRBD1 matching 7 bases. The TCR comes from a man aged 65-85 years with acute or convalescent COVID-19. In DNA, the CDR3 is TGTGCCAGCAGCCTCACAGGGGCCAATGAGCAGTTCTTC. As protein: CASSLTGANEQFF.